The 18 T cell receptor beta chains listed next were all sequenced from one sample in a study of vaccination effects on CD4 cells after COVID-19. Before sequencing, viral peptide pools were used by the ViraFEST assay to expand antigen-specific CD4+ T cells. With roughly 10 days of culture completed, CD4+ T cells were isolated. Recipients of the vaccine had no prior SARS-CoV-2 infection and negative nucleocapsid antibodies. The antigens these receptors bind are not known. Sequencing was performed with immunoSEQ multiplex PCR; in TCRdb, only in-frame clones are kept and a portion is missing. The repertoire has about 48,000 clones, approximately 75% of them found once; the top ten carry roughly 5.6%. Sequencing used CD4+ T cells from PBMCs cultured with HCoV-OC43 spike peptides, obtained before COVID-19 vaccination. Subset described: HCoV-OC43 spike overlapping peptide pool stimulation. The source is a human donor who received a COVID-19 vaccine.

CDR3 residues: CASSQMTGNTEAFF. The CDR3 bases are TGCGCCAGCAGCCAAATGACAGGTAACACTGAAGCTTTCTTT. The chain employs TRBV4-1 and TRBJ1-1, with a tentative D call TRBD1 (6 bases). Germline-derived CDR1 and CDR2 are MGHRA and YSYEKL. Trimming removed 2 bases at V and 2 bases at J, with 9 bases between. This CDR3 comprises 14 residues.

The gene calls are TRBV28 and TRBJ1-3; D unresolved. The germline V and J ends were trimmed by 3 bases and 4 bases, with 10 bases remaining between them. CDR1 MDHEN and CDR2 SYDVKM come from the germline V gene. The CDR3 runs to 14 residues. CDR3 sequence reads: CASSFPLRGNTIYF. CDR3 in DNA: TGTGCCAGCAGTTTCCCTCTGCGGGGAAACACCATATATTTT.

This chain joins TRBV30 and TRBJ1-3; no reliable D call. This CDR3 has 16 residues. The germline V gene has CDR1 GTSNPN and CDR2 SVGIG (reference sequence). Trimming left V 0 bases short and J 0 bases short, with 12 bases between. CDR3 DNA: TGTGCCTGGAGTGTAGGTGTATACCTCTCTGGAAACACCATATATTTT. Amino acids: CAWSVGVYLSGNTIYF. Drawing the rest from reference TRBV30 and TRBJ1-3, the complete variable domain is SQTIHQWPATLVQPVGSPLSLECTVEGTSNPNLYWYRQAAGRGLQLLFYSVGIGQISSEVPQNLSASRPQDRQFILSSKKLLLSDSGFYLCAWSVGVYLSGNTIYFGEGSWLTVV.

This sequence joins TRBV4-1 and TRBJ2-6; the match to TRBD1 covers 10 bases. The CDR3 length is 18 residues. V was clipped by 2 bases and J by 0 bases; unmatched bases: 4. Germline loops: CDR1 MGHRA, CDR2 YSYEKL. CDR3 sequence: CASSQSGTGASGANVLTF. The CDR3 region has the DNA TGCGCCAGCAGCCAATCCGGGACAGGGGCCTCTGGGGCCAACGTCCTGACTTTC.

The gene calls are TRBV5-1 and TRBJ1-1; the D gene is possibly TRBD1 (6 bases). CDR1 and CDR2 from the germline V gene are SGHRS and YFSETQ. V lost 3 bases and J 5 bases, leaving 14 bases between the germline ends. The CDR3 runs 14 residues. The CDR3 sequence: CASSSQGGRTEAFF. For the CDR3, the DNA is TGCGCCAGCAGCTCACAGGGAGGTAGAACTGAAGCTTTCTTT.

This CDR3 is CASISSSGNTIYF. The CDR3 DNA is TGTGCCAGCATTTCCAGCTCTGGAAACACCATATATTTT. The V gene is TRBV18, the J gene TRBJ1-3; D is undetermined. Germline-derived CDR1 and CDR2 are KGHSH and LQKENI. The CDR3 loop spans 13 amino acids. V lost 8 bases, J lost 0 bases, and 8 bases lay in between.

The rearrangement links TRBV7-9 to TRBJ2-3; 9 bases are a match to TRBD2. The germline gives CDR1 SEHNR, CDR2 FQNEAQ (reference sequence). The CDR3 is 17 residues long. V was clipped by 3 bases and J by 0 bases; unmatched bases: 7. The CDR3 sequence is CASSFALAGVSTDTQYF. CDR3 bases: TGTGCCAGCAGCTTTGCACTAGCGGGCGTAAGCACAGATACGCAGTATTTT.

The rearrangement uses TRBV3-1 (or the pseudogene TRBV3-2) and TRBJ1-6, with 10 positions matching TRBD1. V was clipped by 5 bases and J by 9 bases; unmatched bases: 4. The germline gives CDR1 LGHDT, CDR2 YNNKEL (reference sequence). The CDR3 extends over 14 amino acids. Written as DNA, the CDR3 is TGTGCCAGCAGCTTGGGACAGGGGAGTTCACCCCTCCACTTT. Its translation: CASSLGQGSSPLHF.

The V and J genes are TRBV4-1 and TRBJ1-2; 8 bases map to TRBD1. The CDR3 runs 14 residues. V gave up 4 bases and J gave up 3 bases; unmatched junction bases: 4. In germline, CDR1 is MGHRA, CDR2 YSYEKL. The CDR3, as DNA: TGCGCCAGCAGCCGCGGACAGGGAGACTATGGCTACACCTTC. It yields the protein CASSRGQGDYGYTF.

V usage is TRBV4-1 and J usage is TRBJ2-2; D is undetermined. Trimming removed 1 base from V and 1 base from J, with 10 bases in between. CDR1 and CDR2 from the germline V gene are MGHRA and YSYEKL. The CDR3 has 16 residues. CDR3 residues: CASSQGASRNTGELFF. CDR3 DNA sequence: TGCGCCAGCAGCCAAGGGGCCAGCCGGAACACCGGGGAGCTGTTTTTT.

This clone was observed a handful of times. This rearrangement joins TRBV11-2 to TRBJ2-7; TRBD1 agrees at 9 bases. Looked up from germline, CDR1 is SGHAT and CDR2 is FQNNGV. This CDR3 spans 15 amino acids. V shed 5 bases, J shed 2 bases, and the junction held 7 bases outside the gene matches. This CDR3 is CASSGRDRVTYEQYV. CDR3 in DNA: TGTGCCAGCAGCGGGAGGGACAGGGTCACCTACGAGCAGTACGTC.

This clone has more than one count but fewer than ten. The chain employs TRBV7-9 and TRBJ2-3, with D possibly being TRBD1 or TRBD2 (5 bases each). The V end lost 2 bases, the J end lost 5 bases, and 20 bases lay between the germline ends. Germline values: CDR1 SEHNR, CDR2 FQNEAQ (reference sequence). The CDR3 has 17 amino acids. This CDR3 is CASSLRGSGRVGDTQYF. CDR3 sequence (DNA): TGTGCCAGCAGCTTAAGAGGAAGCGGCAGGGTGGGAGATACGCAGTATTTT.

This chain joins TRBV7-2 and TRBJ1-4; D might be TRBD1 (6 bases). V lost 5 bases, J lost 7 bases, and 14 bases lay in between. The CDR3 loop spans 14 amino acids. CDR1 and CDR2 (germline): SGHTA, FQGNSA. The CDR3 region has the DNA TGTGCCAGCAGCACCCGAGGGGGGCTTGAAAAACTGTTTTTT. Protein sequence: CASSTRGGLEKLFF.

J is TRBJ1-6 and V is TRBV6-5; D not resolved. V was pared by 7 bases and J by 3 bases, with 7 bases between. Looked up from germline, CDR1 is MNHEY and CDR2 is SVGAGI. The CDR3 is 13 amino acids. CDR3 amino acids: CASTRDYNSPLHF. CDR3 DNA sequence: TGTGCCAGCACAAGGGACTATAATTCACCCCTCCACTTT.

This chain joins TRBV9 and TRBJ1-1; no clear D gene. The V gene lost 1 base and the J gene lost 1 base, with 11 bases spanning the gap. This CDR3 is built from 15 residues. Germline V gene data show CDR1 as SGDLS and CDR2 as YYNGEE. Written as DNA, the CDR3 is TGTGCCAGCAGCGTATCGCCCGGTGGGAACACTGAAGCTTTCTTT. Its protein is CASSVSPGGNTEAFF.

The chain has TRBV5-1 and TRBJ1-4, with 7 bases identical to TRBD1. V trimming: 5 bases; J trimming: 8 bases; junction bases outside the gene matches: 12. The CDR3 consists of 15 residues. Germline CDR1 and CDR2: SGHRS and YFSETQ. The DNA of the CDR3 is TGCGCCAGCAGATACGGGGACAGAAGCCTCGAAAAACTGTTTTTT. This sequence encodes CASRYGDRSLEKLFF.

In nucleotides, the CDR3 is TGTGCCAGCTCACCACGAGTGTCCGGGGAGCTGTTTTTT. Protein sequence: CASSPRVSGELFF. The chain is built from TRBV18 and TRBJ2-2, with D uncertain. The CDR3 loop spans 13 amino acids. V was trimmed by 1 base and J by 6 bases, leaving 6 bases between them. Germline CDR1 reads KGHSH; CDR2 reads LQKENI.

This clone showed up just a few times. DNA for the CDR3: TGTGCCAGCAAAGGACAGGCGGCCAACACTGAAGCTTTCTTT. Amino acid sequence: CASKGQAANTEAFF. The chain links TRBV25-1 to TRBJ1-1, with 7 nucleotides matching TRBD1. Germline assignment: CDR1 MGHDK and CDR2 SYGVNS. V shed 7 bases, J shed 2 bases, and the junction held 7 bases outside the gene matches. The CDR3 runs 14 residues. The whole variable domain, remainder taken from reference TRBV25-1 and TRBJ1-1, is EADIYQTPRYLVIGTGKKITLECSQTMGHDKMYWYQQDPGMELHLIHYSYGVNSTEKGDLSSESTVSRIRTEHFPLTLESARPSHTSQYLCASKGQAANTEAFFGQGTRLTVV.